This T cell receptor (beta chain) was obtained from a study of blood T cell repertoires in COVID-19. Some clones are missing from TCRdb's copy, which holds only in-frame ones; the method was immunoSEQ multiplex PCR. The table shows 100,000 or so clones, with 75% to 85% occurring only once. The CDR3 contains 16 residues. The source material was peripheral blood. The rearrangement links TRBV7-5 to TRBJ2-3; whether TRBD2, the table's D call, matches the DNA was not checked. TRBV7-5 is recorded as a pseudogene. The clonotype was recovered from a man between 60 and 75 years old with acute or convalescent COVID-19. The CDR3 DNA sequence: TGTGCCAGAAAGTATGACGGAGTATCCAGCACAGATACGCAGTATTTT. This translates into CARKYDGVSSTDTQYF.